Listed below are T cell receptor beta chains from one sample, sequenced in a study of blood T cell repertoires in COVID-19. Sequencing was performed with immunoSEQ multiplex PCR; in TCRdb, only in-frame clones are kept and a portion is missing. In the table there are 310,000 or so clones, roughly 87% of which are singletons. The specimen sequenced was PBMCs or T cells enriched from blood (not recorded which). The receptor set was obtained from a woman aged 18 to 35 who had recovered from COVID-19. Both conserved end residues are part of each CDR3. A D gene is named only where the DNA matches it firmly.

V	J	D	CDR3	DNA
TRBV7-2	TRBJ1-2	.	CASSLTAVGTGYTF	TGTGCCAGCAGCTTGACAGCCGTCGGAACCGGCTACACCTTC
TRBV5-4	TRBJ1-1	.	CASSLRGSTEAFF	TGTGCCAGCAGCTTAAGGGGAAGCACTGAAGCTTTCTTT
TRBV10-3	TRBJ1-1	.	CAISGVAGDGSSTEAFF	TGTGCCATCAGTGGGGTCGCCGGAGACGGGTCGAGCACTGAAGCTTTCTTT
TRBV29-1	TRBJ2-7	.	CSVEVAGLREQYF	TGCAGCGTTGAAGTGGCGGGCCTCCGCGAGCAGTACTTC
TRBV6-6	TRBJ2-1	.	CASRSRDSTYNEQFF	TGTGCCAGCAGGAGTAGGGACTCTACCTACAATGAGCAGTTCTTC
TRBV5-4	TRBJ1-6	TRBD1	CASSWDHRGGNSPLHF	TGTGCCAGCAGCTGGGATCACAGGGGTGGAAATTCACCCCTCCACTTT
TRBV28	TRBJ1-1	.	CASGTTGNTEAFF	TGTGCCAGCGGAACGACAGGGAACACTGAAGCTTTCTTT
TRBV28	TRBJ1-4	.	CASSLDMASVKLFF	TGTGCCAGCAGTTTAGACATGGCGAGTGTAAAACTGTTTTTT
TRBV6-5	TRBJ2-2	.	CASSYGQMNTGELFF	TGTGCCAGCAGTTACGGACAGATGAACACCGGGGAGCTGTTTTTT
TRBV7-2	TRBJ1-3	TRBD1	CASSSRQGSGNTIYF	TGTGCCAGCAGCTCCCGACAGGGGAGTGGAAACACCATATATTTT
TRBV7-3	TRBJ2-3	TRBD1	CASSLQPGGTHTQYF	TGTGCCAGCAGCTTACAACCAGGGGGAACTCATACGCAGTATTTT
TRBV3-1/TRBV3-2	TRBJ2-5	.	CASTSQWETQYF	TGTGCCAGCACCTCTCAGTGGGAGACCCAGTACTTC
TRBV6-5	TRBJ1-1	.	CASSYTGRGNTEAFF	TGTGCCAGCAGTTATACCGGGAGGGGGAACACTGAAGCTTTCTTT